These 7 T cell receptor beta chains originate from one sample sequenced in a study of T-cell reconstitution after alpha-beta-depleted transplantation in children. Unique molecular identifiers were incorporated into the prepared TCRbeta library. TCRdb used MiXCR to reprocess the PCR reads, holding one entry per CDR3 protein. The table has hundreds of thousands of distinct CDR3 sequences, under 25% seen once. Source: PBMCs, mostly from graft donor cells, taken 360 days after TCRalphabeta/CD19-depleted stem cell transplant. Receptors were obtained from a boy younger than two who had a stem cell transplant for acute myeloid leukemia, so the T cells may come from the graft donor.

The chain combines TRBV12-3 or TRBV12-4 with TRBJ2-7, with 10 bases identical to TRBD2. The CDR3 covers 13 residues. With V trimmed by 5 bases and J by 6 bases, 4 bases remained unmatched. The CDR3 sequence is CASSTGLAAEQYV. The CDR3 DNA follows: TGTGCCAGCAGTACCGGACTAGCGGCCGAGCAGTACGTC.

The rearrangement links TRBV20-1 to TRBJ1-5; TRBD1 might be the D (5 bases). This CDR3 spans 14 amino acids. The germline V gene has CDR1 DFQATT and CDR2 SNEGSKA (reference sequence). Trimming shortened V by 0 bases and J by 7 bases, and 13 bases separated the two germline ends. The CDR3 region has the DNA TGCAGTGCTAGAGAAGGGACGCTGTGGCAGCCCCAGCATTTT. It codes for CSAREGTLWQPQHF.

The rearrangement links TRBV12-3 or TRBV12-4 to TRBJ1-2; no definite D call. Trimming took 1 base from V and 3 from J, leaving 12 bases between them. CDR3 length: 15 residues. CDR3 coding DNA: TGTGCCAGCAGTTTAGTTCAGGACTCCCACTATGGCTACACCTTC. It encodes CASSLVQDSHYGYTF.

This rearrangement joins TRBV7-9 to TRBJ2-3; D ambiguous. The CDR3 sequence is 15 residues long. Germline assignment: CDR1 SEHNR and CDR2 FQNEAQ (reference sequence). Trimming shortened V by 5 bases and J by 0 bases, and 12 bases separated the two germline ends. The chain's CDR3 is CASSPPTASTDTQYF. Written as DNA, the CDR3 is TGTGCCAGCAGCCCCCCGACGGCGAGCACAGATACGCAGTATTTT. The whole variable domain, filled in from reference TRBV7-9 and TRBJ2-3, reads DTGVSQNPRHKITKRGQNVTFRCDPISEHNRLYWYRQTLGQGPEFLTYFQNEAQLEKSRLLSDRFSAERPKGSFSTLEIQRTEQGDSAMYLCASSPPTASTDTQYFGPGTRLTVL.

This clonotype was seen only once. The V call is TRBV19, the J call TRBJ2-1; D remains unclear. Germline V gene lookup returns CDR1 LNHDA and CDR2 SQIVND (reference sequence). With 3 bases removed from V and 6 bases from J, the gap between germline ends came to 18 bases. CDR3 length equals 16 residues. DNA for the CDR3: TGTGCCAGTAGTATTGGGTGGCAGGAGACAATCAATGAGCAGTTCTTC. The encoded protein is CASSIGWQETINEQFF.

The rearrangement joins TRBV11-1 to TRBJ2-3; no firm D call. CDR1 SGHAT and CDR2 FQDESV come from the germline V gene (reference sequence). Trimming left V 2 bases short and J 2 bases short, with 8 bases between. The CDR3 has 14 amino acids. The CDR3 DNA reads as TGTGCCAGCAGCTTAAGGGTAGACACAGATACGCAGTATTTT. It is translated as CASSLRVDTDTQYF.

The chain recombines TRBV9 with TRBJ1-2; TRBD1 matches 7 bases. Germline V lookup: CDR1 SGDLS, CDR2 YYNGEE. This CDR3 has 15 amino acids. V was clipped by 4 bases and J by 3 bases; unmatched bases: 9. DNA of the CDR3: TGTGCCAGCAGCCCAACTCAGGGGGGCCACTATGGCTACACCTTC. Translating it yields CASSPTQGGHYGYTF.